Shown below are 15 T cell receptor beta chains from a single sample sequenced in a study of post-analysis software for immune sequencing data. Findings and limits, study-wide: Relative to controls, patients had 5 or 6 TRBV segments at higher frequency, with TRBV5-6, TRBV5-1 and TRBV20-1 among these.

No antigen has been assigned to these receptors. Included in the TCR beta cDNA libraries were unique molecular identifiers. In TCRdb, the PCR reads were re-called with MiXCR into one record per CDR3 protein. The repertoire includes over 700,000 distinct CDR3 sequences, 30% of them detected once, and roughly 0.57% sits in the top ten. The sequenced sample was blood. The receptors were gathered from a girl aged 5 to 17 with multiple sclerosis.

This clonotype was found a few times. The CDR3 region has the DNA TGTGCCAACGCGCGGGGGGCCCGGGAGACCCAGTACTTC. This codes for CANARGARETQYF. This sequence joins TRBV12-3 or TRBV12-4 and TRBJ2-5, with 8 bases aligning to TRBD2. V trimming: 10 bases; J trimming: 5 bases; junction bases outside the gene matches: 9. This CDR3 has 13 residues.

This clonotype was seen a few times. The chain has TRBV6-2 or TRBV6-3 and TRBJ2-4; D is unresolved. Germline V gene sequence: CDR1 MNHEY, CDR2 SVGEGT. The V end lost 1 base, the J end lost 5 bases, and 3 bases lay between the germline ends. The CDR3 is 12 residues long. For the CDR3, the DNA is TGTGCCAGCAGTTACTTGCAAAACATTCAGTACTTC. Translation gives CASSYLQNIQYF.

This clonotype was counted a few times. V usage is TRBV29-1 and J usage is TRBJ1-1; D possibly corresponds to TRBD1 (6 bases). The germline gives CDR1 SQVTM, CDR2 ANQGSEA. V lost 7 bases and J 3 bases, leaving 15 bases between the germline ends. This CDR3 region has 13 residues. CDR3 DNA sequence: TGCAGCGCAGGGGTGGGCCAGGACACTGAAGCTTTCTTT. Its translation: CSAGVGQDTEAFF.

Only a few counts were recorded for this clonotype. The chain uses TRBV15 and TRBJ1-2, with TRBD1 matching over 10 bases. Germline values: CDR1 LNHNV, CDR2 YYDKDF (reference sequence). V shed 3 bases, J shed 2 bases, and the junction held 6 bases outside the gene matches. The CDR3 sequence is 16 residues long. The DNA for the CDR3 is TGTGCCACCAGCAGCTTACCGGGACAGGGGAACTATGGCTACACCTTC. This encodes CATSSLPGQGNYGYTF.

This clonotype has a single count. The chain links TRBV28 to TRBJ2-1; 9 nucleotides align to TRBD2. Per germline, CDR1 MDHEN and CDR2 SYDVKM. CDR3 length equals 15 residues. Germline trimming cut 8 bases from V and 2 bases from J; bases unmatched to any gene: 7. CDR3 sequence (DNA): TGTGCCAGCGGGCTGGGCGGGAGGGCCTACAATGAGCAGTTCTTC. Its protein product is CASGLGGRAYNEQFF.

V and J are TRBV13 and TRBJ2-4, with a tentative D call TRBD1 (6 bases). The tail of the sequence fits TRBJ2-7 better, so the J call may be wrong. CDR1 is PRHDT, CDR2 FYEKMQ, per germline (reference sequence). This CDR3 contains 15 residues. The CDR3 is CASSLGTGLRYEQYF. Written as DNA, the CDR3 is TGTGCCAGCAGCTTAGGGACAGGCCTTCGATACGAGCAGTACTTC.

This clonotype was observed a few times. The V and J genes are TRBV20-1 and TRBJ2-7; 7 nucleotides line up with TRBD1. The CDR3 extends over 14 amino acids. V shed 3 bases, J shed 4 bases, and the junction held 9 bases outside the gene matches. Looked up from germline, CDR1 is DFQATT and CDR2 is SNEGSKA (reference sequence). For the CDR3, the DNA is TGCAGTGCTAGGACAGGGCTGGGGGCGTACGAGCAGTACTTC. Protein: CSARTGLGAYEQYF.

Regarding this clonotype: One junction end disagrees with the germline gene, perhaps due to a read error. The chain uses TRBV12-3 or TRBV12-4 and TRBJ2-3, with TRBD2 matching 8 bases. CDR3 length: 17 amino acids. CDR3 nucleotide sequence: TGTGCCAGCAGTTTGAGACTAGCGCATTCTAGCACAGGTACGCAGTATTTT. Its protein product is CASSLRLAHSSTGTQYF.

This clonotype appeared a single time. The chain is built from TRBV14 and TRBJ1-1, with D tentatively TRBD1 (5 bases). Germline CDR1 reads SGHDN; CDR2 reads FVKESK. CDR3 size: 13 residues. Trimming took 1 base from V and 7 from J, leaving 10 bases between them. This chain's CDR3 is CASSQGTWGEAFF. DNA for the CDR3: TGTGCCAGCAGCCAAGGGACATGGGGTGAAGCTTTCTTT.

In its sample, this clonotype was seen a few times. This chain joins TRBV6-1 and TRBJ2-5; D is uncertain. Trimming pared 2 bases from V and 5 bases from J, leaving 15 bases between. Germline assignment: CDR1 MNHNS and CDR2 SASEGT. The CDR3 has 15 amino acids. CDR3 amino acids: CASSEYEPGRETQYF. As DNA, the CDR3 is TGTGCCAGCAGTGAATATGAGCCGGGTCGGGAGACCCAGTACTTC.

In regard to this clonotype: At one end the junction does not follow the germline gene, possibly because of a read error. The gene calls are TRBV5-1 and TRBJ2-1; D is perhaps TRBD2 (6 bases). CDR3 length: 17 residues. From germline, CDR1 is SGHRS and CDR2 YFSETQ. The CDR3 spells CASRLAAGGQNLFEQFF. The CDR3 bases are TGCGCCAGCAGGTTGGCCGCAGGAGGGCAGAACTTGTTTGAGCAGTTCTTC.

This clonotype was detected a few times. The chain recombines TRBV5-4 with TRBJ2-5, with a possible D match to TRBD2 (7 bases). V was trimmed by 0 bases and J by 4 bases, leaving 13 bases between them. Germline CDR1 reads SGHNT; CDR2 reads YYREEE (reference sequence). This CDR3 is 15 amino acids long. CDR3 DNA sequence: TGTGCCAGCAGCTTGGTGGCAGGGGAGGGAGAGACCCAGTACTTC. Amino acid sequence: CASSLVAGEGETQYF.

This chain uses TRBV7-9 with TRBJ2-1, with D unclear. V shed 2 bases and J shed 0 bases, with 8 bases lying between them. The CDR3 contains 15 residues. From germline, CDR1 is SEHNR and CDR2 FQNEAQ (reference sequence). CDR3: CASSLIGSSYNEQFF. CDR3 DNA sequence: TGTGCCAGCAGCTTAATTGGCAGCTCCTACAATGAGCAGTTCTTC. The whole variable domain, filled in from reference TRBV7-9 and TRBJ2-1, reads DTGVSQNPRHKITKRGQNVTFRCDPISEHNRLYWYRQTLGQGPEFLTYFQNEAQLEKSRLLSDRFSAERPKGSFSTLEIQRTEQGDSAMYLCASSLIGSSYNEQFFGPGTRLTVL.

V usage is TRBV7-2 and J usage is TRBJ2-1; D remains unclear. Germline V gene data show CDR1 as SGHTA and CDR2 as FQGNSA. V was shortened by 4 bases and J by 0 bases, with 19 bases between the two germline ends. CDR3 length equals 18 residues. In nucleotides, the CDR3 is TGTGCCAGCAGCTACGGACGGGTCCCTCCAGACTCCTACAATGAGCAGTTCTTC. This codes for CASSYGRVPPDSYNEQFF. Drawing the rest from reference TRBV7-2 and TRBJ2-1, the complete variable domain is GAGVSQSPSNKVTEKGKDVELRCDPISGHTALYWYRQSLGQGLEFLIYFQGNSAPDKSGLPSDRFSAERTGGSVSTLTIQRTQQEDSAVYLCASSYGRVPPDSYNEQFFGPGTRLTVL.

This clonotype has only one observation. This sequence joins TRBV9 and TRBJ1-1, with D possibly TRBD1 on 5 matching bases. The CDR3 has 15 amino acids. The V end lost 0 bases, the J end lost 0 bases, and 9 bases lay between the germline ends. CDR1 and CDR2 (germline): SGDLS, YYNGEE. The CDR3 spells CASSVGGGLNTEAFF. CDR3 nucleotides: TGTGCCAGCAGCGTAGGGGGGGGATTGAACACTGAAGCTTTCTTT.